The 10 T cell receptor beta chains below were found in one sample sequenced in a study of human T cells and chemical hapten exposure. Described time point: pre-sensitization, week 0. Documented treatment: therapeutic diphenylcyclopropenone sensitization with weekly scalp DPC. MiXCR was run by TCRdb on the RACE reads, yielding one entry per CDR3 protein. The sample contains roughly 120,000 distinct CDR3 sequences, around an eighth of which appear only once. The specimen comprised whole blood, sampled in connection with sensitization to the hapten diphenylcyclopropenone (DPC). These receptors all come from a woman younger than 30 with alopecia areata. Some clones in this sample may be carry-over from other donors' samples.

This clonotype was seen a few times. The chain uses TRBV7-2 and TRBJ1-1; 7 bases are shared with TRBD1. The germline gives CDR1 SGHTA, CDR2 FQGNSA. The CDR3 sequence is 15 residues long. With V trimmed by 5 bases and J by 4 bases, 10 bases remained unmatched. Here the CDR3 DNA reads TGTGCCAGCAGCCAAAGACAGGGAATATCCACTGAAGCTTTCTTT. This gives the protein CASSQRQGISTEAFF.

This clonotype came up a few times. The chain has TRBV9 and TRBJ1-5; the D gene is possibly TRBD1 (5 bases). Per germline, CDR1 SGDLS and CDR2 YYNGEE. There are 24 residues in the CDR3. Trimming removed 0 bases at V and 0 bases at J, with 34 bases between. Here the CDR3 DNA reads TGTGCCAGCAGCGTAGAGGGCCCCCTCGCCGGGACCCGGTTTCTTGTTTATAGCAATCAGCCCCAGCATTTT. Translating it yields CASSVEGPLAGTRFLVYSNQPQHF.

This rearrangement joins TRBV7-2 to TRBJ1-5; the D is unclear. Germline V gene sequence: CDR1 SGHTA, CDR2 FQGNSA. V lost 2 bases and J 7 bases, leaving 9 bases between the germline ends. The CDR3 spans 13 residues. DNA for the CDR3: TGTGCCAGCAGCTTAAGAGGGTCGCAGCCCCAGCATTTT. Its translation: CASSLRGSQPQHF.

V and J are TRBV5-1 and TRBJ2-5; D remains unclear. V shed 0 bases and J shed 6 bases, with 6 bases lying between them. The CDR3 contains 12 residues. Germline CDR1 SGHRS, CDR2 YFSETQ. CDR3 bases: TGCGCCAGCAGCTTGGACGTACAGACCCAGTACTTC. It codes for CASSLDVQTQYF.

The J gene is TRBJ2-1, the V gene TRBV29-1; possibly TRBD1 or TRBD2 for D (6 bases each). CDR1 is SQVTM and CDR2 is ANQGSEA in the germline V gene. This CDR3 contains 13 residues. Trimming stripped 7 bases from V and 9 bases from J, with 19 bases between. This CDR3 is CSAGGRERGEQFF. Written as DNA, the CDR3 is TGCAGCGCCGGGGGCAGGGAAAGGGGTGAGCAGTTCTTC.

The rearrangement joins TRBV12-3 or TRBV12-4 to TRBJ2-3, with 8 positions matching TRBD2. CDR3 size: 19 residues. V trimming: 0 bases; J trimming: 1 base; junction bases outside the gene matches: 12. CDR3 loop: CASSLAVRGGVGRTDTQYF. The CDR3 DNA reads as TGTGCCAGCAGTTTAGCTGTACGGGGGGGCGTGGGCCGCACAGATACGCAGTATTTT.

This clonotype was seen ten or more times. The chain links TRBV28 to TRBJ2-7, with TRBD1 matching over 8 bases. Trimming cost V 5 bases and J 6 bases; bases outside gene matches: 12. CDR1 MDHEN and CDR2 SYDVKM come from the germline V gene. The CDR3 is 15 residues long. In DNA, the CDR3 is TGTGCCAGCAGTCAACCAGGGGGCGGTCTCTTCGAGCAGTACTTC. This gives the protein CASSQPGGGLFEQYF. Combining the CDR3 with reference TRBV28 and TRBJ2-7 gives the whole variable domain DVKVTQSSRYLVKRTGEKVFLECVQDMDHENMFWYRQDPGLGLRLIYFSYDVKMKEKGDIPEGYSVSREKKERFSLILESASTNQTSMYLCASSQPGGGLFEQYFGPGTRLTVT.

This clonotype was observed a few times. This chain uses TRBV28 with TRBJ2-7; 9 bases line up with TRBD2. CDR1 is MDHEN, CDR2 SYDVKM, per germline. The junction had 2 bases not matched to a gene; V was cut back by 0 bases and J by 5 bases. This CDR3 has 14 amino acids. CDR3 sequence: CASSLWPSGDEQYF. The CDR3 region has the DNA TGTGCCAGCAGTTTATGGCCTAGCGGGGACGAGCAGTACTTC. Using reference TRBV28 and TRBJ2-7 for the parts outside the CDR3, the full variable domain is DVKVTQSSRYLVKRTGEKVFLECVQDMDHENMFWYRQDPGLGLRLIYFSYDVKMKEKGDIPEGYSVSREKKERFSLILESASTNQTSMYLCASSLWPSGDEQYFGPGTRLTVT.

This clonotype was detected many times. This rearrangement joins TRBV6-9 to TRBJ2-6, with unresolved D. Looked up from germline, CDR1 is MNHGY and CDR2 is SVAAGI. V dropped 7 bases and J dropped 6 bases, with 1 base sitting between them. The CDR3 consists of 10 residues. CDR3 sequence reads: CASMANVLTF. The CDR3 DNA is TGTGCCAGCATGGCCAACGTCCTGACTTTC.

This clonotype has more than one count but fewer than ten. The chain has TRBV5-5 and TRBJ2-3, with a tentative D call TRBD2 (5 bases). Germline values: CDR1 SGHKS, CDR2 YYEKEE (reference sequence). V lost 5 bases to trimming and J lost 1 base, with 14 bases between them. This CDR3 is 15 amino acids long. The CDR3 region is CASRPAFGGTDTQYF. The DNA for the CDR3 is TGTGCCAGCAGGCCCGCCTTCGGGGGCACAGATACGCAGTATTTT.